The T cell receptor (beta chain) under discussion was sequenced for a study of T cells in Graves' hyperthyroidism and ophthalmopathy. Study as a whole: Peripheral blood was taken when the disease was first diagnosed, before any treatment began. Broader study findings: Ophthalmopathy stood apart from stable hyperthyroidism in a 13 V-J model.

Each diagnosis was grounded in clinical symptoms, serum thyroxine and TRAb, thyroid ultrasound, and orbital computed tomography. This clonotype was seen ten or more times. Its antigen is not known. There were TCR beta CDR3 regions amplified from RNA transcripts. A first-round RT-PCR of the TCR CDR3 used the HTBI primer set. TCRdb re-derived calls from the multiplex PCR reads in MiXCR, one entry per CDR3 protein. The sample has fewer than 750,000 distinct CDR3 sequences; 14% to 15% are singletons. The CDR3 loop spans 15 amino acids. CDR1 is MDHEN, CDR2 SYDVKM, per germline. V lost 3 bases, J lost 9 bases, and 8 bases stayed unmatched.

This receptor was taken from a middle-aged woman with Graves' ophthalmopathy. This chain joins TRBV28 and TRBJ1-6, with 7 positions matching TRBD1. The sample consisted of blood. CDR3 DNA: TGTGCCAGCAGTTTCGCAGGGGGTAGGGGTTCACCCCTCCACTTT. Its protein is CASSFAGGRGSPLHF.